This T cell receptor (beta chain) stems from a study of blood T cell repertoires in COVID-19. Study at large: COVID-19 samples from acute and convalescent phases originated in the United States, Italy and Spain. In each case, the material was cDNA or gDNA derived from T cells, B-cell-depleted T cells, or PBMCs.

Original handling: Reference gene primer amplification gave estimated nucleated cell counts. The data were produced by immunoSEQ multiplex PCR, yet TCRdb's version contains in-frame clones alone and is incomplete. V, J and clone size derive from that table, while D and trimming were established from the DNA sequence. Among about 120,000 clones listed, about nine tenths were seen once. This CDR3 has 15 amino acids. V gave up 8 bases and J gave up 5 bases, with 19 bases separating them. Germline V gene sequence: CDR1 MDHEN, CDR2 SYDVKM. The clonotype comes from a man aged 65 to 85 who had recovered from COVID-19. The chain carries TRBV28 and TRBJ2-1; the D gene is possibly TRBD1 (6 bases). The sequencing input was peripheral blood. This chain's CDR3 is CASVWGRRNDNEQFF. In nucleotides, the CDR3 is TGTGCCAGCGTATGGGGGCGGCGCAACGACAATGAGCAGTTCTTC.